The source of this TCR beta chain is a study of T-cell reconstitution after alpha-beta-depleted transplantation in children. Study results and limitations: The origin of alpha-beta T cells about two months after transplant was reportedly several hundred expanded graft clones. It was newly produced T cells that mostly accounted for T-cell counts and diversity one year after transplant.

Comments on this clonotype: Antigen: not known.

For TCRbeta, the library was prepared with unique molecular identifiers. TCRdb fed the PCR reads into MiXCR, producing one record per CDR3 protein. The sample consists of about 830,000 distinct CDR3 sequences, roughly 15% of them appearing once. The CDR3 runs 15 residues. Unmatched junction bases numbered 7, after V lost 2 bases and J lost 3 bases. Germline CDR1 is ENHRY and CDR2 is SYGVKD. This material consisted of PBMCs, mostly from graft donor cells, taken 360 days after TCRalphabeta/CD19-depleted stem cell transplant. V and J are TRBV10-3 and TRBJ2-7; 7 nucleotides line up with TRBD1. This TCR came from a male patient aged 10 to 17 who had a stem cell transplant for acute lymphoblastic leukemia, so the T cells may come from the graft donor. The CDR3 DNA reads TGTGCCATCAGTGAGATCCAGGGGGATCGCTACGAGCAGTACTTC. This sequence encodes CAISEIQGDRYEQYF.